The clone carrying this T cell receptor beta chain was seen a handful of times. The antigen is undetermined. Tumor samples were taken before definitive surgery or chemotherapy. Libraries were prepared by immunoSEQ multiplex PCR; TCRdb keeps only in-frame clonotypes and omits some of them. The sample carries approximately 5,400 clones, more than 65% recorded once. This CDR3 contains 9 residues. Germline lookup yields CDR1 SEHNR and CDR2 FQNEAQ (reference sequence). The V end lost 8 bases, the J end lost 5 bases, and 3 bases lay between the germline ends. This entry comes from a study of high-grade serous ovarian cancer treatment subgroups. Looking at the study overall: Mean per sample: approximately 14,000 reads, some 7,500 unique TCR beta rearrangements.

General study points: Higher neoantigen levels went with greater TCR clonal relatedness. Same-patient tumor repertoires overlapped at roughly 0.1 to 0.79; different patients barely overlapped. The analyses considered CDR3 and ignored CDR1 and CDR2.

This receptor was taken from a human patient with high-grade serous ovarian cancer. This chain links TRBV7-9 with TRBJ1-1; D is uncertain. The sample comprised tumor tissue. CDR3 region: CASGTEAFF. CDR3 DNA: TGTGCCAGCGGGACTGAAGCTTTCTTT.